The 16 T cell receptor beta chains presented below share a single source sample, sequenced in a study of T cell responses to AZD1222 COVID-19 vaccine. The assay was immunoSEQ multiplex PCR, and TCRdb's table has in-frame clones only and misses some. Among 60,000 or so clones listed, more than 65% were seen once. Sequencing used peripheral blood, obtained on day 0 of AZD1222 vaccination. The source is an adult in good health.

The chain combines TRBV7-9 with TRBJ2-7; 11 nucleotides line up with TRBD2. The V segment lost 4 bases and the J segment 0 bases; nucleotides outside the gene matches: 5. CDR3 length equals 16 residues. Per the germline V gene, CDR1 is SEHNR and CDR2 is FQNEAQ (reference sequence). The CDR3, as DNA: TGTGCCAGCAGCTCCGGACTAGCGGGTATCTCCTACGAGCAGTACTTC. Protein sequence: CASSSGLAGISYEQYF. Full variable domain (remainder filled in from reference TRBV7-9 and TRBJ2-7): DTGVSQNPRHKITKRGQNVTFRCDPISEHNRLYWYRQTLGQGPEFLTYFQNEAQLEKSRLLSDRFSAERPKGSFSTLEIQRTEQGDSAMYLCASSSGLAGISYEQYFGPGTRLTVT.

The chain uses TRBV19 and TRBJ2-7; the D gene is possibly TRBD1 (5 bases). Germline assignment: CDR1 LNHDA and CDR2 SQIVND (reference sequence). Trimming took off 3 bases at V and 0 bases at J, with 12 bases between the two ends. The CDR3 contains 15 residues. The CDR3, as DNA: TGTGCCAGTAGTATTGGTCAGGGATTCTCCTACGAGCAGTACTTC. This gives the protein CASSIGQGFSYEQYF.

The chain couples TRBV28 to TRBJ2-7; D unresolved. CDR3 length equals 10 residues. The V gene lost 5 bases and the J gene lost 3 bases, with 2 bases spanning the gap. Germline loops: CDR1 MDHEN, CDR2 SYDVKM. The CDR3: CASSIYEQYF. CDR3 nucleotides: TGTGCCAGCAGTATCTACGAGCAGTACTTC.

V and J are TRBV19 and TRBJ2-1; TRBD1 matches 10 bases. The V and J ends lost 5 bases and 7 bases, in that order; junction bases with no gene match: 11. Germline CDR1 is LNHDA and CDR2 is SQIVND (reference sequence). This CDR3 region has 16 residues. The CDR3, as DNA: TGTGCCAGTAGTTTATGGACAGGGGGACGTGAGAATGAGCAGTTCTTC. Residues: CASSLWTGGRENEQFF. Using reference TRBV19 and TRBJ2-1 for the parts outside the CDR3, the full variable domain is DGGITQSPKYLFRKEGQNVTLSCEQNLNHDAMYWYRQDPGQGLRLIYYSQIVNDFQKGDIAEGYSVSREKKESFPLTVTSAQKNPTAFYLCASSLWTGGRENEQFFGPGTRLTVL.

This clone was observed a handful of times. The genes are TRBV5-8 and TRBJ2-1, with TRBD1 identical over 7 bases. J lost 3 bases, V lost 4 bases, and 4 bases had no gene match. This CDR3 is built from 14 residues. The germline CDR1 and CDR2 sequences are SGHTS and YDEGEE. The CDR3 region is CASSPGQNYNEQFF. The DNA of the CDR3 is TGTGCCAGCAGCCCGGGACAGAACTACAATGAGCAGTTCTTC.

V and J are TRBV11-2 and TRBJ2-3, with TRBD1 identical over 8 bases. This CDR3 region has 15 residues. With 6 bases clipped from V and 5 bases from J, the junction kept 10 bases outside the gene matches. Germline-derived CDR1 and CDR2 are SGHAT and FQNNGV. CDR3 in DNA: TGTGCCAGCAGTCATTACAGGGGGAAGGGAGATACGCAGTATTTT. As protein: CASSHYRGKGDTQYF.

The rearrangement joins TRBV9 to TRBJ2-5; D might be TRBD1 or TRBD2, each matching 5 bases. The CDR3 is 14 residues long. From germline, CDR1 is SGDLS and CDR2 YYNGEE. The V end was cut by 3 bases, the J end by 7 bases, with 16 bases between. CDR3 bases: TGTGCCAGCAGCGCCCCCGGGACCCCGGGGACCCAGTACTTC. This encodes CASSAPGTPGTQYF.

The chain recombines TRBV5-1 with TRBJ2-2; D not resolved. The V end lost 4 bases, the J end lost 4 bases, and 8 bases lay between the germline ends. This CDR3 is built from 13 residues. Germline lookup yields CDR1 SGHRS and CDR2 YFSETQ. The CDR3 DNA follows: TGCGCCAGCAGCGAACTATCCACCGGGGAGCTGTTTTTT. Protein sequence: CASSELSTGELFF.

Sample share makes this clone medium-sized. The chain carries TRBV10-2 and TRBJ2-7; D is perhaps TRBD1 (6 bases). Trimming removed 0 bases at V and 4 bases at J, with 10 bases between. The CDR3 loop spans 14 amino acids. CDR1 is WSHSY, CDR2 SAAADI, per germline. DNA for the CDR3: TGCGCCAGCAGTGAGTCTGGCAGGGGATACGAGCAGTACGTC. This codes for CASSESGRGYEQYV.

V is TRBV21-1 and J is TRBJ1-1. TRBV21-1 is recorded as a pseudogene. The CDR3 covers 15 residues. The CDR3 loop is CASSKARATRTEAFF. The CDR3 DNA is TGTGCCAGCAGCAAAGCGCGGGCCACGCGGACTGAAGCTTTCTTT.

The genes are TRBV4-3 and TRBJ2-1, with 14 nucleotides matching TRBD2. With V trimmed by 1 base and J by 10 bases, 6 bases remained unmatched. The CDR3 is made up of 16 amino acids. The germline V gene has CDR1 LGHNA and CDR2 YSLEER. As DNA, the CDR3 is TGCGCCAGCAGCCAAGCGGGACTAGCGGGAGCCCAGGAGCAGTTCTTC. The encoded protein is CASSQAGLAGAQEQFF.

V usage is TRBV7-3 and J usage is TRBJ1-1; possible D gene TRBD1, 5 bases. This CDR3 spans 13 amino acids. Per germline, CDR1 SGHTA and CDR2 FQGTGA. Trimming pared 6 bases from V and 2 bases from J, leaving 10 bases between. This chain's CDR3 is CASSQGVNTEAFF. The CDR3 nucleotides read TGTGCCAGCAGTCAGGGAGTTAACACTGAAGCTTTCTTT.

The V gene is TRBV19, the J gene TRBJ2-2; the D gene is possibly TRBD1 (5 bases). The CDR3 is 16 amino acids. Between the trimmed V and J ends, which lost 4 bases and 1 base, there was a span of 13 bases. Germline V gene data show CDR1 as LNHDA and CDR2 as SQIVND (reference sequence). The CDR3 sequence is CASSTTRQWNTGELFF. The DNA of the CDR3 is TGTGCCAGTAGTACGACACGACAGTGGAACACCGGGGAGCTGTTTTTT.

This chain uses TRBV7-9 with TRBJ2-7, with 7 bases that match TRBD2. Germline CDR1 reads SEHNR; CDR2 reads FQNEAQ (reference sequence). With 5 bases clipped from V and 5 bases from J, the junction kept 24 bases outside the gene matches. This CDR3 is built from 19 residues. The CDR3 nucleotides are TGTGCCAGCAGCACTAGCGTACGGGGCCGGGCCTATGAAGTCAACGAGCAGTACGTC. This translates into CASSTSVRGRAYEVNEQYV.

The chain combines TRBV19 with TRBJ1-2; 9 bases agree with TRBD1. The V and J ends lost 3 bases and 3 bases, in that order; junction bases with no gene match: 5. The CDR3 is 15 amino acids. Germline V gene data show CDR1 as LNHDA and CDR2 as SQIVND (reference sequence). This chain's CDR3 is CASSIDRGTYYGYTF. The CDR3 bases are TGTGCCAGTAGTATCGACAGGGGGACCTACTATGGCTACACCTTC.

This clone showed up just a few times. V is TRBV5-6 and J is TRBJ2-1; 7 nucleotides match TRBD2. CDR1 SGHDT and CDR2 YYEEEE come from the germline V gene. V shed 1 base and J 10 bases; nucleotides not matched to a gene: 14. The CDR3 is 16 amino acids. CDR3 bases: TGTGCCAGCAGCTTGATCACTAGCGCTCTCACAAAAGAGCAGTTCTTC. The encoded protein is CASSLITSALTKEQFF.